This TCR beta chain appears in the sequencing data of a study of blood T cell repertoires in COVID-19. The assay was immunoSEQ multiplex PCR, and TCRdb's table has in-frame clones only and misses some. The sample holds 250,000 to 350,000 clones, approximately 90% seen once. J was trimmed by 0 bases and V by 4 bases; bases with no gene match: 6. The CDR3 contains 17 residues. Germline CDR1 is LGHNA and CDR2 is YSLEER. What was sequenced was peripheral blood. This chain joins TRBV4-3 and TRBJ2-6; TRBD1 agrees at 7 bases. The receptor's source is a man between 18 and 29 years old with active or convalescent COVID-19. This CDR3 reads CASSPQGESSGANVLTF. In DNA, the CDR3 is TGCGCCAGCAGCCCCCAGGGGGAGAGCTCTGGGGCCAACGTCCTGACTTTC.